This T cell receptor beta chain was sequenced for a study of control samples from healthy donors and cancer patients. The assay was immunoSEQ multiplex PCR, and TCRdb's table has in-frame clones only and misses some. The sample yields roughly 120,000 clones, approximately 93% seen once. With 7 bases clipped from V and 4 bases from J, the junction kept 8 bases outside the gene matches. CDR1 is WSHSY, CDR2 SAAADI, per germline. This CDR3 is 14 amino acids long. The specimen sequenced was blood. The genes are TRBV10-2 and TRBJ2-7; 9 nucleotides match TRBD2. The receptor was isolated from a woman aged 18 to 35 in good health. CDR3: CASNSGSTLYEQYF. As DNA, the CDR3 is TGCGCCAGCAATAGCGGGAGTACGCTATACGAGCAGTACTTC.